The clone carrying this TCR beta chain was seen repeatedly, ten times or more. Its target is unknown. The data were obtained in a study of T cells in Graves' hyperthyroidism and ophthalmopathy. Study overall: Peripheral blood samples were taken at initial diagnosis, prior to any treatment.

Study-level points and caveats: A model built on 13 V-J features separated ophthalmopathy from stable hyperthyroidism. Expanded thyroid clonotypes (above 0.001) were mostly also found in blood. The model forecast ophthalmopathy, anticipating it by a median approximately 6.2 months before onset.

This CDR3 is built from 13 residues. V was clipped by 0 bases and J by 4 bases, with 7 bases between them. Germline V gene lookup returns CDR1 SGHVS and CDR2 FQNEAQ. Researchers took RNA transcripts and amplified the TCR beta CDR3 regions from them. The TCR CDR3 first-round RT-PCR relied on the HTBI primer set. MiXCR, run by TCRdb on the multiplex PCR reads, gives a single entry per CDR3 protein. Of about half a million distinct CDR3 sequences in the sample, approximately 25% were seen once. What was sequenced was blood. This sequence was found in a woman aged 25-40 years with Graves' ophthalmopathy. J is TRBJ2-7 and V is TRBV7-8, with D uncertain. The CDR3 here is CASSLALFYEQYF. CDR3 nucleotide sequence: TGTGCCAGCAGCTTAGCACTCTTTTACGAGCAGTACTTC.